This T cell receptor (beta chain) was retrieved from a study of blood T cells in healthy people across ages. General study points: In older individuals, TCR beta diversity per million T cells was lower, falling roughly linearly with age. PBMCs that were unsorted prevented a conclusive naive versus antigen-experienced comparison.

A sample-barcoded 5' primer and a J-beta primer mix were used in a second PCR of roughly 7 to 12 cycles. TCRdb reanalysed the 5' RACE reads using MiXCR and keeps one entry per CDR3 protein. The table shows roughly 1.9 million distinct CDR3 sequences, with 39% occurring only once. The trim removed 1 base at V and 10 bases at J, leaving 7 bases unmatched. Germline CDR1 SGHVS, CDR2 FQNEAQ. The CDR3 contains 16 residues. Remarks on this clonotype: What it binds is not known.

The rearrangement joins TRBV7-8 to TRBJ2-1; 13 bases line up with TRBD2. The sequencing sample was made of blood. The receptor was derived from a human donor in good health. CDR3 DNA: TGTGCCAGCAGCTTAGAGGGGGGACTAGCGGGACTAGAGCAGTTCTTC. Encoded protein: CASSLEGGLAGLEQFF.